This T cell receptor beta chain was recovered during a study of T-cell reconstitution after alpha-beta-depleted transplantation in children. This clonotype was seen ten or more times. Using unique molecular identifiers, the investigators prepared the TCRbeta library. TCRdb reanalysed the PCR reads using MiXCR and keeps one entry per CDR3 protein. The table lists approximately 290,000 distinct CDR3 sequences, under 14% of them singletons. Germline CDR1 reads DFQATT; CDR2 reads SNEGSKA (reference sequence). V lost 3 bases, J lost 1 base, and 7 bases stayed unmatched. The CDR3 spans 15 residues. The sample here was peripheral blood, taken 180 days after TCRalphabeta/CD19-depleted stem cell transplant. This sequence was found in a male patient between 2 and 10 years old who had a stem cell transplant for chronic granulomatous disease, so the T cells may come from the graft donor. The chain links TRBV20-1 to TRBJ1-1; 8 nucleotides align to TRBD1. The CDR3 DNA reads as TGCAGTGCTAGGGACAGGGTAGACCAGAACACTGAAGCTTTCTTT. It specifies CSARDRVDQNTEAFF.